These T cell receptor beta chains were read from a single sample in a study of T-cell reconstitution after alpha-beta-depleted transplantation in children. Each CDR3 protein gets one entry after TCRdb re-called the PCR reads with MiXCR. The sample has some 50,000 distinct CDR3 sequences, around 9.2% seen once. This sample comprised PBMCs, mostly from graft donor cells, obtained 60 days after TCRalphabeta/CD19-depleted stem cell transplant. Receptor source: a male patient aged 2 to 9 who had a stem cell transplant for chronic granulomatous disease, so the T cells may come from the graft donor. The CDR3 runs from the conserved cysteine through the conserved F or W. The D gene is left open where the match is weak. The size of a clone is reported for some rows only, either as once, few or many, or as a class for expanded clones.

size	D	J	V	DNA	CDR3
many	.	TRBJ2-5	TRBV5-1	TGCGCCAGCAGCTTGGTTCGGGGGCGCCAAGAGACCCAGTACTTC	CASSLVRGRQETQYF
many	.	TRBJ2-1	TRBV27	TGTGCCAGCAGAATCAGGGCTATAGACCCCAATGAGCAGTTCTTC	CASRIRAIDPNEQFF
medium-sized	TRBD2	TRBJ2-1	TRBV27	TGTGCCAGCTGTGTAGCGGGAGGTTACGATGAGCAGTTCTTC	CASCVAGGYDEQFF
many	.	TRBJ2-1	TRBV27	TGTGCCAGCAGTGGCCCTACTCCTATGGGGGGCAATGAGCAGTTCTTC	CASSGPTPMGGNEQFF
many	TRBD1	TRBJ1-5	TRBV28	TGTGCCAGCATCCCGGGACAGCACAATCAGCCCCAGCATTTT	CASIPGQHNQPQHF
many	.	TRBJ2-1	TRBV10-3	TGTGCCATCAACCAAGGGGAAAGCTCCTACAATGAGCAGTTCTTC	CAINQGESSYNEQFF
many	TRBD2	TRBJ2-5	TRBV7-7	TGTGCCAGCAGCTTAGCTCCACTAGCGGAGACCCAGTACTTC	CASSLAPLAETQYF
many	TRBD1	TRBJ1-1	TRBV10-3	TGTGCCATCAGTGAGAGGACAGGGACCACTGAAGCTTTCTTT	CAISERTGTTEAFF
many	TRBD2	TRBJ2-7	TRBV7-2	TGTGCCAGCAGCTCCCCGGGACTAGCGGAAAGCTCCTACGAGCAGTACTTC	CASSSPGLAESSYEQYF
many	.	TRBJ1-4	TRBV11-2	TGTGCCAGCAGCTCAATACAGGGTAAAAGGGAAAAACTGTTTTTT	CASSSIQGKREKLFF
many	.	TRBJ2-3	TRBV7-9	TGTGCCAGCAGCCCCGGGATAACAGATACGCAGTATTTT	CASSPGITDTQYF
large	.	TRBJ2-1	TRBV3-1	TGTGCCAGCAGCCAATCCTGGGGCTCCTACAATGAGCAGTTCTTC	CASSQSWGSYNEQFF
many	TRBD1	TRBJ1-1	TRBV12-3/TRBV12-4	TGTGCCAGCAGTTCGGTGGGGACAGCGAACACTGAAGCTTTCTTT	CASSSVGTANTEAFF
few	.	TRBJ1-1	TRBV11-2	TGTGCCAGCAGCTTAGGTATCGTGGCAGTCACCACTGAAGCTTTCTTT	CASSLGIVAVTTEAFF
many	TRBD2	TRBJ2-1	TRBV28	TGTGCCAGCAGACCAGGACTAGCGGGAGTCAGTGAGCAGTTCTTC	CASRPGLAGVSEQFF
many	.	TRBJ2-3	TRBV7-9	TGTGCCGGGGACGGGGCCAAGTATTTT	CAGDGAKYF
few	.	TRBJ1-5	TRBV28	TGTGCCAGCAGCCTCTTACCGGGAACAAGACCTGGGCAGCCCCAGCATTTT	CASSLLPGTRPGQPQHF
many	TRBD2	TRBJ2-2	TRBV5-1	TGCGCCAGCAGCTTCTCTAGCGGCCCGAACACCGGGGAGCTGTTTTTT	CASSFSSGPNTGELFF
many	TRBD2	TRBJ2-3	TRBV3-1	TGTGCCAGCAGCCCAGGTTTAGCGGGAGCCTACACAGATACGCAGTATTTT	CASSPGLAGAYTDTQYF
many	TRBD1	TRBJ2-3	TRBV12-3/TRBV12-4	TGTGCCAGCAGCTCACTTACAGGGGGGATCACAGATACGCAGTATTTT	CASSSLTGGITDTQYF
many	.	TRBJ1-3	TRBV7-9	TGTGCCAGCAGCCCGCCCAGCGTTTCTGGAAACACCATATATTTT	CASSPPSVSGNTIYF
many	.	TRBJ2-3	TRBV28	TGTGCCAGCAGGACGGGACTCATAGGGTATACGCAGTATTTT	CASRTGLIGYTQYF
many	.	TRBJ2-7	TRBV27	TGTGCCAGCAGTTCCGGGGCTCTCCCATACGAGCAGTACTTC	CASSSGALPYEQYF
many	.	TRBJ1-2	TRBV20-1	TGCAGTGTCAAAGCCCAGGGGAAGACTCGAGGCTATGGCTACACCTTC	CSVKAQGKTRGYGYTF
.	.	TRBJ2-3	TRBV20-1	TGCAGTGCTCCTGATGGACGGACTAGCACAGATACGCAGTATTTT	CSAPDGRTSTDTQYF
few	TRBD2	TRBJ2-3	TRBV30	TGTGCCTGGAGCAGAGTCCTAGCGGGAATCCCAGATACGCAGTATTTT	CAWSRVLAGIPDTQYF
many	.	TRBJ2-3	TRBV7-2	TGTGCCAGCAGCTTAGGGGGGGCGGGAGTTACAACAGATACGCAGTATTTT	CASSLGGAGVTTDTQYF
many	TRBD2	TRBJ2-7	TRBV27	TGTGCCAGCAGTTTATCGGGGACTAGCGGCTACGAGCAGTACTTC	CASSLSGTSGYEQYF
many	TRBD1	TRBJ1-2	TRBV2	TGTGCCAGCAGTGAAGGGGGACAGAACTATGGCTACACCTTC	CASSEGGQNYGYTF
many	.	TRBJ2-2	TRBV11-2	TGTGCCAGCATGCTTGGGGTGACGAACACCGGGGAGCTGTTTTTT	CASMLGVTNTGELFF
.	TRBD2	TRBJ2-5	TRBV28	TGTGCCAGCAGTATAGCGGGAGGTGAAGAGTCCCAGTACTTC	CASSIAGGEESQYF
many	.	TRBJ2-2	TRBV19	TGTGCCAGTAGCCTCCCGGTCCTGGGGACCGGGGAGCTGTTTTTT	CASSLPVLGTGELFF
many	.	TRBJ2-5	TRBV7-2	TGTGCCAGCAGCCATGAACAGGGAGGGAGGACCCAGTACTTC	CASSHEQGGRTQYF
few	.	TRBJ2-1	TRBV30	TGTGCCTGGAGACAGGTGCCGGGGGAGCAGTTCTTC	CAWRQVPGEQFF
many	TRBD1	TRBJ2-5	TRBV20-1	TGCAGTGCTAGAGTTACCGGACAGGGTTTACGCTTC	CSARVTGQGLRF
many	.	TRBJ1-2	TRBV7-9	TGTGCCAGCAGCTCTGGAAGGGACACGGAGAGATATGGCTACACCTTC	CASSSGRDTERYGYTF
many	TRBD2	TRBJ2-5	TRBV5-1	TGCGCCAGCAGCTTCGGCGGGGGAGAGACCCAGTACTTC	CASSFGGGETQYF
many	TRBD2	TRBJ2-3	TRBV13	TGTGCCAGCAGCTGGGGGACTAGCGGGACAGATACGCAGTATTTT	CASSWGTSGTDTQYF
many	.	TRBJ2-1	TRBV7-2	TGTGCCAGCACCTACCCGGGACTGAACTACAATGAGCAGTTCTTC	CASTYPGLNYNEQFF
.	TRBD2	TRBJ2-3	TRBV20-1	TGCAGTGCTAGCGCCCCGACTAGCGGGAGCACAGATACGCAGTATTTT	CSASAPTSGSTDTQYF
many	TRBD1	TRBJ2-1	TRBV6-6	TGTGCCAGCAGTTATGACCCAGGGGGAAAGCAGTTCTTC	CASSYDPGGKQFF
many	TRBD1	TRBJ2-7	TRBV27	TGTGCCAGCAGTCCAGGGGGAAGTGGGTACGAGCAGTACTTC	CASSPGGSGYEQYF
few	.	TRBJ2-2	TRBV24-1	TGTGCCACCAGTGGTAACCCCAACACCGGGGAGCTGTTTTTT	CATSGNPNTGELFF
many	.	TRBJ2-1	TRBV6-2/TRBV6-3	TGTGCCAGCAGAACACTCCGCCGGGAGCAGTTCTTC	CASRTLRREQFF
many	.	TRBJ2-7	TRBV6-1	TGTGCCAGCAGCCTAAGACTTCAACCCTCCTACGAGCAGTACTTC	CASSLRLQPSYEQYF
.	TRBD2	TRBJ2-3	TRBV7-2	TGTGCCAGCAGCTTTCAAGCGGGAGTGTCAGGAGATACGCAGTATTTT	CASSFQAGVSGDTQYF
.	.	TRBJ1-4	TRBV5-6	TGTGCCAGCCATGGGCAGGGACGGGATGAAAAACTGTTTTTT	CASHGQGRDEKLFF
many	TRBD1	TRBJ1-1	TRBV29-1	TGCAGCGTTGAAGGACAGGGGAAGGGTGAAGCTTTCTTT	CSVEGQGKGEAFF
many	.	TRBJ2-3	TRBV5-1	TGCGCCAGCAACCCGGGTAATGTCGGCACAGATACGCAGTATTTT	CASNPGNVGTDTQYF
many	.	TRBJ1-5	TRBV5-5	TGTGCCAGCAGCCTAAGAGGGCAGGCACATCAGCCCCAGCATTTT	CASSLRGQAHQPQHF
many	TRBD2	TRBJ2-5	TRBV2	TGTGCCAGCAGTGAAGCTGGGAGGGGGACCCAGTACTTC	CASSEAGRGTQYF
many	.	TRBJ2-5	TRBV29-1	TGCAGCGTTGGGCACCAAGAGACCCAGTACTTC	CSVGHQETQYF
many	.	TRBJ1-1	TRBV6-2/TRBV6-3	TGTGCCAGCAGTGCCCCGCGGCCCCATGAAGCTTTCTTT	CASSAPRPHEAFF
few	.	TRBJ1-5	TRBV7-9	TGTGCCAGCAGGCTATCCAGACAGGGCAATCAGCCCCAGCATTTT	CASRLSRQGNQPQHF
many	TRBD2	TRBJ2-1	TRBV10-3	TGTGCCATCAATAACGCGGGGGGCTACAATGAGCAGTTCTTC	CAINNAGGYNEQFF
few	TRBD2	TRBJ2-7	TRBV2	TGTGCCAGCCGCCTCTTGCGGGAGTCCTACGAGCAGTACTTC	CASRLLRESYEQYF
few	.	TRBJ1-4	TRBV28	TGTGCCAGCAGTTTGTGGTTTTGGGGATTTAATGAAAAACTGTTTTTT	CASSLWFWGFNEKLFF
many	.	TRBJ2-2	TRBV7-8	TGTGCCAGCAGCTCAGGACAGTTTGTGGCCGGGGAGCTGTTTTTT	CASSSGQFVAGELFF
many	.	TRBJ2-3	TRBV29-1	TGCAGCGTAGCACAGGTCGTTAGCACAGATACGCAGTATTTT	CSVAQVVSTDTQYF
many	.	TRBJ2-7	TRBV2	TGTGCCAGCAGTGAAAGGTCCTACGAGCAGTACTTC	CASSERSYEQYF